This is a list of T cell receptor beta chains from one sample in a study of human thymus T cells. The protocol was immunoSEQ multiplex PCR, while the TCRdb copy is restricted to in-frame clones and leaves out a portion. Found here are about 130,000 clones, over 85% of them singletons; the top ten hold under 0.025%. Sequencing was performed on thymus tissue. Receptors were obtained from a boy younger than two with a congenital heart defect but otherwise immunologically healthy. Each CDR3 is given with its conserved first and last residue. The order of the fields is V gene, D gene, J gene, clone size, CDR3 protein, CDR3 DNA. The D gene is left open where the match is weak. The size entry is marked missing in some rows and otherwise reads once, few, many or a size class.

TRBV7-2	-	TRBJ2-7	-	CASKTGVTYEQYF	TGTGCCAGCAAGACAGGCGTTACCTACGAGCAGTACTTC
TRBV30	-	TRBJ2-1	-	CAWSVRAPPYNEQFF	TGTGCCTGGAGTGTACGAGCCCCCCCCTACAATGAGCAGTTCTTC
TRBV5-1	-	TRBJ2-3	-	CASSFSEGPQYF	TGCGCCAGCAGCTTTTCGGAAGGTCCGCAGTATTTT
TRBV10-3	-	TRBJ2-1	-	CAIRATSSSYNEQFF	TGTGCCATCAGAGCGACCTCGAGCTCCTACAATGAGCAGTTCTTC
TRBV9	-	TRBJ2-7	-	CASSVDSVPSYEQYF	TGTGCCAGCAGCGTAGACTCAGTCCCTTCCTACGAGCAGTACTTC
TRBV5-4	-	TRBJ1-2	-	CASSSREDYGYTF	TGTGCCAGCAGTTCCAGAGAAGATTATGGCTACACCTTC
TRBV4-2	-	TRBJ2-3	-	CASSHSDGDTQYF	TGTGCCAGCAGCCATTCCGACGGAGATACGCAGTATTTT
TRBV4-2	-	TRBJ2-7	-	CASGYLSSYEQYF	TGTGCCAGCGGCTACTTGAGCTCCTACGAGCAGTACTTC
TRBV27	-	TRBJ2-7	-	CATTGTYEQYF	TGTGCCACGACGGGGACCTACGAGCAGTACTTC
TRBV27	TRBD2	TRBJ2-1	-	CASSLGTSGGSVTNEQFF	TGTGCCAGCAGTTTAGGGACTAGCGGGGGTAGCGTAACCAATGAGCAGTTCTTC
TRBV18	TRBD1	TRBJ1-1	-	CASSRPGTGNTEAFF	TGTGCCAGCTCCCGCCCCGGGACAGGGAACACTGAAGCTTTCTTT
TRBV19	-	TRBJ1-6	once	CASSIERGEDFPHNSPLHF	TGTGCCAGTAGTATAGAAAGGGGTGAGGACTTCCCTCACAATTCACCCCTCCACTTT
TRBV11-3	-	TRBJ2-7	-	CASSLGRGYEQYF	TGTGCCAGCAGCTTAGGCCGGGGCTACGAGCAGTACTTC
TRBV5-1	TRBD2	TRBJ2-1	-	CASRSGLAFNEQFF	TGCGCCAGCAGGTCCGGACTAGCTTTCAATGAGCAGTTCTTC
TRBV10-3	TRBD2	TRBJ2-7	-	CAISESWTSGGLPPNSHFYEQYF	TGTGCCATCAGTGAGTCCTGGACTAGCGGGGGGCTCCCCCCTAATTCCCATTTTTACGAGCAGTACTTC
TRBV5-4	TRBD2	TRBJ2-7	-	CASSLYGRGGPYEQYF	TGTGCCAGCAGCTTGTATGGGCGGGGGGGCCCCTACGAGCAGTACTTC
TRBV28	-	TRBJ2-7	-	CASGQINHGGQASYEQYF	TGTGCCAGCGGCCAAATCAACCACGGGGGGCAGGCTTCCTACGAGCAGTACTTC
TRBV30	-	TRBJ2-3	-	CAWTPPPSLGGTFTDTQYF	TGTGCCTGGACCCCACCCCCTTCCCTGGGGGGCACCTTCACAGATACGCAGTATTTT
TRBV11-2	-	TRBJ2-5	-	CASSFDGWQETQYF	TGTGCCAGCAGCTTCGACGGATGGCAAGAGACCCAGTACTTC
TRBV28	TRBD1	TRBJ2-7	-	CASSPGTGDEQYF	TGTGCCAGCAGCCCCGGGACAGGGGACGAGCAGTACTTC
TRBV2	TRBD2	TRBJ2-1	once	CASSEAWPSGGDSEQFF	TGTGCCAGCAGTGAAGCTTGGCCTAGCGGGGGGGACAGTGAGCAGTTCTTC
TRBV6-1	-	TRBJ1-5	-	CASSDTGTDYSNQPQHF	TGTGCCAGCAGTGATACCGGGACCGACTATAGCAATCAGCCCCAGCATTTT
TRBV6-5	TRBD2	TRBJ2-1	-	CASSCSGGAWNEQFF	TGTGCCAGCAGTTGTAGCGGGGGGGCTTGGAATGAGCAGTTCTTC
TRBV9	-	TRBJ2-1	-	CASSVARQGEANEQFF	TGTGCCAGCAGCGTAGCTCGGCAGGGGGAGGCCAATGAGCAGTTCTTC
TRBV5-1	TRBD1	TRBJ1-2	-	CASSLERGRRNYGYTF	TGCGCCAGCAGCTTGGAGAGGGGGCGACGGAACTATGGCTACACCTTC
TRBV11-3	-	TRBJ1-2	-	CASSRGAGRGYTF	TGTGCCAGCAGCCGAGGGGCAGGGAGGGGCTACACCTTC